These 17 T cell receptor beta chains originate from one sample sequenced in a study of cytomegalovirus exposure and HLA in healthy donors. Primers included in the PCR were 60 Vbeta and 13 Jbeta primers. Assay: immunoSEQ multiplex PCR; the TCRdb copy retains only in-frame clones and omits some. Of some 150,000 clones detected, 75% to 85% appear once; the ten largest clones hold about 1%. The material sequenced was PBMCs. Receptor source: a male donor in good health and CMV-seronegative.

This clone was seen a few times. V usage is TRBV2 and J usage is TRBJ2-4, with 9 nucleotides matching TRBD1. V shed 6 bases and J 8 bases; nucleotides not matched to a gene: 8. This CDR3 is built from 14 residues. Germline CDR1 is SNHLY and CDR2 is FYNNEI. CDR3 sequence: CASSPGTGRHIQYF. The CDR3 nucleotides are TGTGCCAGCAGCCCCGGGACAGGGAGGCACATTCAGTACTTC.

The V call is TRBV27, the J call TRBJ2-6; the match to TRBD1 covers 11 bases. CDR1 is MNHEY and CDR2 is SMNVEV in the germline V gene (reference sequence). Trimming at V came to 6 bases and at J to 3 bases, leaving 10 bases not matched to a gene. The CDR3 covers 18 residues. The chain's CDR3 is CASRFNGQGAHGANVLTF. The CDR3 DNA sequence: TGTGCCAGCAGGTTTAATGGACAGGGGGCGCATGGGGCCAACGTCCTGACTTTC.

The V gene is TRBV11-2, the J gene TRBJ1-1; no reliable D call. The CDR3 totals 12 residues. The V end was cut by 5 bases, the J end by 4 bases, with 8 bases between. Germline V gene sequence: CDR1 SGHAT, CDR2 FQNNGV. CDR3 region: CASSLTFTEAFF. The CDR3 coding sequence is TGTGCCAGCAGCCTAACCTTCACTGAAGCTTTCTTT.

The J gene is TRBJ2-3, the V gene TRBV27, with 12 bases identical to TRBD2. V dropped 7 bases and J dropped 3; count of bases not matched to a gene: 5. CDR3 length: 15 residues. The germline V gene encodes CDR1 MNHEY and CDR2 SMNVEV (reference sequence). The CDR3, as DNA: TGTGCCAGCATCTTGACTAGCGGGGGAACAGATACGCAGTATTTT. The encoded protein is CASILTSGGTDTQYF.

The chain uses TRBV27 and TRBJ2-5; 13 bases fit TRBD2. The CDR3 totals 16 residues. Trimming removed 5 bases from V and 3 bases from J; junction bases left unmatched: 6. CDR1 and CDR2 (germline): MNHEY, SMNVEV (reference sequence). CDR3 DNA: TGTGCCAGCAGTCAAGGACTAGCGGGGGTGAAAGAGACCCAGTACTTC. Its protein is CASSQGLAGVKETQYF.

This clone was seen only a few times. The CDR3 DNA sequence: TGCGCCAGCAGCCAGGGGACAGCAGGGGACACTGAAGCTTTCTTT. This encodes CASSQGTAGDTEAFF. V is TRBV4-1 and J is TRBJ1-1, with TRBD1 matching 7 bases. The J segment lost 3 bases and the V segment lost 3 bases, leaving 7 bases of the junction unmatched. In germline, CDR1 is MGHRA, CDR2 YSYEKL. The CDR3 consists of 15 residues.

This clone came up a few times. Written as DNA, the CDR3 is TGCGCCAGCAGCCATGAAAGGGGGAGCAATCAGCCCCAGCATTTT. This encodes CASSHERGSNQPQHF. V and J are TRBV4-3 and TRBJ1-5, with D perhaps TRBD1 (6 bases). CDR3 length equals 15 residues. Trimming removed 3 bases from V and 1 base from J, with 10 bases in between. CDR1 is LGHNA and CDR2 is YSLEER in the germline V gene.

This sequence joins TRBV18 and TRBJ1-3; D ambiguous. This CDR3 is built from 16 residues. V was cut by 0 bases and J by 0 bases, with 9 bases left in between. Looked up from germline, CDR1 is KGHSH and CDR2 is LQKENI. The CDR3 DNA is TGTGCCAGCTCACCACCAAGACTGCTCTCTGGAAACACCATATATTTT. It encodes CASSPPRLLSGNTIYF.

The CDR3 loop reads CASSLGGPSTDTQYF. The CDR3 DNA is TGTGCCAGCAGCTTGGGGGGCCCCAGCACAGATACGCAGTATTTT. The J gene is TRBJ2-3, the V gene TRBV5-4; possibly TRBD1 for D (5 bases). The CDR3 covers 15 residues. Trimming left V 0 bases short and J 0 bases short, with 8 bases between. The germline V gene has CDR1 SGHNT and CDR2 YYREEE (reference sequence). The full variable domain, its missing parts supplied by reference TRBV5-4 and TRBJ2-3, is ETGVTQSPTHLIKTRGQQVTLRCSSQSGHNTVSWYQQALGQGPQFIFQYYREEENGRGNFPPRFSGLQFPNYSSELNVNALELDDSALYLCASSLGGPSTDTQYFGPGTRLTVL.

The V gene is TRBV5-4, the J gene TRBJ2-7; maybe TRBD1 (5 bases). The CDR3 runs to 15 residues. Trimming pared 3 bases from V and 2 bases from J, leaving 15 bases between. Per the germline V gene, CDR1 is SGHNT and CDR2 is YYREEE (reference sequence). The CDR3 sequence: CASSSRQADTYEQYF. The CDR3 DNA sequence: TGTGCCAGCAGCTCGAGGCAGGCGGACACCTACGAGCAGTACTTC.

The chain is built from TRBV7-2 and TRBJ2-1, with 8 positions matching TRBD2. V lost 6 bases and J lost 8; bases outside the gene matches: 15. The CDR3 spans 16 residues. Germline values: CDR1 SGHTA, CDR2 FQGNSA. The chain's CDR3 is CASSFLGTRAGYEQFF. In DNA, the CDR3 is TGTGCCAGCAGTTTTCTCGGGACTAGGGCAGGCTATGAGCAGTTCTTC.

The chain has TRBV13 and TRBJ1-2, with a tentative D call TRBD1 (5 bases). The CDR3 runs to 15 residues. Germline CDR1 and CDR2: PRHDT and FYEKMQ (reference sequence). Trimming removed 2 bases at V and 2 bases at J, with 12 bases between. This CDR3 reads CASSLLAGPNYGYTF. For the CDR3, the DNA is TGTGCCAGCAGCTTACTGGCAGGGCCCAACTATGGCTACACCTTC.

V gene TRBV7-2 combines with J gene TRBJ2-7; 12 bases fit TRBD1. Germline CDR1 and CDR2: SGHTA and FQGNSA. The CDR3 runs 16 residues. With V trimmed by 1 base and J by 4 bases, 5 bases remained unmatched. CDR3 nucleotides: TGTGCCAGCAGCTTAGTGTCGGGACAGGGGGCGTACGAGCAGTACTTC. Translated, it gives CASSLVSGQGAYEQYF.

The CDR3 spells CASSKPGTGAYEQYF. The CDR3 DNA is TGTGCCAGCAGTAAACCCGGGACAGGGGCCTACGAGCAGTACTTC. The chain uses TRBV25-1 and TRBJ2-7, with 10 bases lining up with TRBD1. J lost 2 bases, V lost 5 bases, and 6 bases had no gene match. Germline CDR1 and CDR2: MGHDK and SYGVNS. This CDR3 has 15 amino acids.

This clone was observed a few times. V and J are TRBV4-3 and TRBJ2-7; the D gene is possibly TRBD1 (5 bases). V was cut by 1 base and J by 7 bases, with 8 bases left in between. Germline CDR1 reads LGHNA; CDR2 reads YSLEER. CDR3 length equals 12 residues. CDR3: CASSQVRQEQYF. The CDR3 DNA reads as TGCGCCAGCAGCCAAGTCCGACAGGAGCAGTACTTC.

V gene TRBV5-1 combines with J gene TRBJ1-6, with TRBD1 identical over 7 bases. The ends lost 1 base at V and 6 bases at J; junction bases unmatched: 7. The CDR3 spans 16 residues. Germline CDR1 SGHRS, CDR2 YFSETQ. The CDR3 loop reads CASSLRGQGGNSPLHF. CDR3 coding DNA: TGCGCCAGCAGCTTGAGGGGGCAGGGTGGTAATTCACCCCTCCACTTT.

The V call is TRBV6-5, the J call TRBJ1-5, with 10 bases matching TRBD1. This CDR3 is built from 14 residues. After removal of 4 bases from V and 6 bases from J, the junction contained 3 bases not matched to a gene. CDR1 and CDR2 (germline): MNHEY, SVGAGI. The CDR3 here is CASSSTGGGQPQHF. DNA for the CDR3: TGTGCCAGCAGTTCGACAGGGGGCGGTCAGCCCCAGCATTTT.